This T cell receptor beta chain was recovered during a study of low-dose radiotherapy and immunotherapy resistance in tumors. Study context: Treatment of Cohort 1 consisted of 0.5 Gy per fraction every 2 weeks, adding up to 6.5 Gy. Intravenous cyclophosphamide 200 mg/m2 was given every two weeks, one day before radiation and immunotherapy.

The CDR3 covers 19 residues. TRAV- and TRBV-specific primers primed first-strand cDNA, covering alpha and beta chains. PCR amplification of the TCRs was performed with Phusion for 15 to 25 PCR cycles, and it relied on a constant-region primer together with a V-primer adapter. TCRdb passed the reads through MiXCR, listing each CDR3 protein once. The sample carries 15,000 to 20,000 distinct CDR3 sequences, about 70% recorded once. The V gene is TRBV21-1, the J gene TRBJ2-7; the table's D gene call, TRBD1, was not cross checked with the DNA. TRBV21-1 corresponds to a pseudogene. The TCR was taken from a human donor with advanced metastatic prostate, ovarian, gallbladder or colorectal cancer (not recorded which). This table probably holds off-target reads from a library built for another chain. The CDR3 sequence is CASSKRTGLWTTHNYEQYF. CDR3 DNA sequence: TGTGCCAGCAGCAAAAGGACAGGGCTTTGGACGACCCACAACTACGAGCAGTACTTC.